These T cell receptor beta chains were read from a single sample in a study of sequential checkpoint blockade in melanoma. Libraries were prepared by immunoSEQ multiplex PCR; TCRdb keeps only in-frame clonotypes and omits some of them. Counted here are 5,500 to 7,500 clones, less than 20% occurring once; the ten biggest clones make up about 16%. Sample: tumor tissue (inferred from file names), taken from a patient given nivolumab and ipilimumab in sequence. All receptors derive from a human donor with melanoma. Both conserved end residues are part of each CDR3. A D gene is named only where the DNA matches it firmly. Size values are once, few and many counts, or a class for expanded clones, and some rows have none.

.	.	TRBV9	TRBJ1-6	TGTGCCAGCAGCGGTACCGGGACACCCAATTCACCCCTCCACTTT	CASSGTGTPNSPLHF
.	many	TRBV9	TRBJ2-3	TGTGCCAGCAGTTACGTAACTAGCACAGATACGCAGTATTTT	CASSYVTSTDTQYF
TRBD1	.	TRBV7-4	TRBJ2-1	TGTGCCAGCAGTATTGGGGACAGCCCGGAGCAGTTCTTC	CASSIGDSPEQFF
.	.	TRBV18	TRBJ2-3	TGTGCCAGCTCACCCCTACTCCTACAGATGGGCACAGATACGCAGTATTTT	CASSPLLLQMGTDTQYF
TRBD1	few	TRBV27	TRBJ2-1	TGTGCCAGCAGTCGGGACAGGGGCTACAATGAGCAGTTCTTC	CASSRDRGYNEQFF
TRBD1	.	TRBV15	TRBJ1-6	TGTGCCACCACACCCGACAGGGGGGTGGAGAATTCACCCCTCCACTTT	CATTPDRGVENSPLHF
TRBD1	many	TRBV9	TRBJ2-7	TGTGCCAGCGGGGGTCAGGGGGCCGACGAGCAGTACTTC	CASGGQGADEQYF
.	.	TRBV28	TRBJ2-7	TGTGCCAGCAGTGTCACAGGGCTCCGCTACGAGCAGTACTTC	CASSVTGLRYEQYF
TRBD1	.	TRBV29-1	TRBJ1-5	TGCAGCGCTCGACAGGGTATGGGACAGCCCCAGCATTTT	CSARQGMGQPQHF
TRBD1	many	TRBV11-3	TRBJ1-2	TGTGCCAGCAGCGCAACAGGGGTTGGGTATGGCTACACCTTC	CASSATGVGYGYTF
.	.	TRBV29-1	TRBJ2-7	TGCAGCGTTGAAGGGGAACGGGACGAGCAGTACTTC	CSVEGERDEQYF
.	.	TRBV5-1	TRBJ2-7	TGCGCCAGCAGCGGGGGAGTAACACGGGACACGGTTAACTTC	CASSGGVTRDTVNF
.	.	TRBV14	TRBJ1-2	TGTGCCAGCAGCCAGCAGAACTATGGCTACACCTTC	CASSQQNYGYTF
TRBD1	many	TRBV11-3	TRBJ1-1	TGTGCCAGCAGTCTCGACAGGGGAAGAACTGAAGCTTTCTTT	CASSLDRGRTEAFF
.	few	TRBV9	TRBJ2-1	TGTGCCAGCAGCGTAGAGGTGGGCGGGAATGAGCAGTTCTTC	CASSVEVGGNEQFF
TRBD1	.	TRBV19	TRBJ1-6	TGTGCCAGTAGCAGGGGACAGCTCCAAGCTAATTCACCCCTCCACTTT	CASSRGQLQANSPLHF
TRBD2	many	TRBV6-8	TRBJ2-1	TGTGCCATCACCGGCGGACTAGCGGGGGGCAATGAGCAGTTCTTC	CAITGGLAGGNEQFF
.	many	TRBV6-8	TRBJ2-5	TGTGCCAGCAGTCCCATCTGGGGACAACAGGGCCAGTACTTC	CASSPIWGQQGQYF
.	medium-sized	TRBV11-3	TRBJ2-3	TGTGCCAGCAGCTTAGTTCAGGGCCACCTGGGCGGTGCGCAGTATTTT	CASSLVQGHLGGAQYF
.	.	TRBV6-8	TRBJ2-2	TGTGCCAGCAGTGACTCACAGGACACCGGGGAGCTGTTTTTT	CASSDSQDTGELFF
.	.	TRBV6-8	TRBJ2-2	TGTGCCATCAGTCACTCCCGTCCGGGGGCGAACACCGGGGAGCTGTTTTTT	CAISHSRPGANTGELFF